This is a list of T cell receptor beta chains from one sample in a study of T cell responses to AZD1222 COVID-19 vaccine. Using immunoSEQ multiplex PCR, the repertoire was profiled, and TCRdb retains in-frame clones only, with some absent. This sample has around 130,000 clones, with 88% found just once. The specimen comprised peripheral blood, sampled 28 days after the second AZD1222 dose. These receptors came from an adult who received the AZD1222 COVID-19 vaccine. Each CDR3 is given with its conserved first and last residue. A D gene is named only where the DNA matches it firmly. Expanded clones get a size class; other rows say once, few or many, or leave the size out.

j_call,v_call,d_call,clone_size,cdr3_nt,cdr3_aa
TRBJ1-6,TRBV6-5,.,.,TGTGCCAGTCAAAGACAGTCCAATTCACCCCTCCACTTT,CASQRQSNSPLHF
TRBJ2-3,TRBV5-5,TRBD2,.,TGTGCCAGCAGCCCCAGTGTCCGACTAGCGGGAGTAATAGATACGCAGTATTTT,CASSPSVRLAGVIDTQYF
TRBJ1-1,TRBV6-4,TRBD1,.,TGTGCCAGCAGTGAAACAGGGGGCTACACTGAAGCTTTCTTT,CASSETGGYTEAFF
TRBJ2-5,TRBV18,.,.,TGTGCCAGCTCACCGCGTTCTAACCAAGAGACCCAGTACTTC,CASSPRSNQETQYF
TRBJ2-1,TRBV11-3,.,.,TGTGCCAGCAGCCCCCCGCAGGGGACGAGCTCCTACAATGAGCAGTTCTTC,CASSPPQGTSSYNEQFF
TRBJ1-3,TRBV11-3,TRBD1,.,TGTGCCAGCAGTTCACAGGGGGAGGTAAACACCATATATTTT,CASSSQGEVNTIYF
TRBJ1-2,TRBV7-2,.,.,TGTGCCAGCAGCTTAGAGAGACACTATGGCTACACCTTC,CASSLERHYGYTF
TRBJ1-6,TRBV11-2,.,.,TGTGCCAGCAGCTGGGACGGTAATTCACCCCTCCACTTT,CASSWDGNSPLHF
TRBJ1-5,TRBV19,.,.,TGTGCCAGTACCATGACGAGCAATCAGCCCCAGCATTTT,CASTMTSNQPQHF
TRBJ2-7,TRBV5-1,.,.,TGCGCCAGCAGCTTGTCTCCGGGACCATCTTACGAGCAGTACTTC,CASSLSPGPSYEQYF
TRBJ2-7,TRBV7-2,TRBD2,.,TGTGCCAGCAGCTTATTAGCGGGAGGGTACGAGCAGTACTTC,CASSLLAGGYEQYF
TRBJ1-1,TRBV5-5,.,.,TGTGCCAGCAGCGAAGACAGGCAGTTGAACACTGAAGCTTTCTTT,CASSEDRQLNTEAFF
TRBJ1-5,TRBV28,.,.,TGTGCCAGCAGTTCGAGGTGGTGGGCCCAGCATTTT,CASSSRWWAQHF
TRBJ1-2,TRBV12-3/TRBV12-4,.,.,TGTGCCAGCAGTCCACAGGCCTATGGCTACACCTTC,CASSPQAYGYTF
TRBJ2-1,TRBV10-3,TRBD1,.,TGTGCCATCAGTGGACAGGGGGGTTCGGGTGAGCAGTTCTTC,CAISGQGGSGEQFF
TRBJ2-5,TRBV3-1/TRBV3-2,.,.,TGTGCCAGCAGCCAGGGGAGACAGGAACAAGAGACCCAGTACTTC,CASSQGRQEQETQYF
TRBJ2-7,TRBV6-4,TRBD1,.,TGTGCCAGCAGTGACGAAGGAGGGACAGGGTTCCACGAGCAGTACTTC,CASSDEGGTGFHEQYF
TRBJ1-1,TRBV7-2,.,.,TGTGCCAGCAGAGAATCGGACCGGAACACTGAAGCTTTCTTT,CASRESDRNTEAFF
TRBJ2-2,TRBV11-3,.,.,TGTGCCAGCAGCTTATATAGGCGGGGATGGAACACCGGGGAGCTGTTTTTT,CASSLYRRGWNTGELFF
TRBJ2-2,TRBV19,.,once,TGTGCCAGTAGTTTGCAGGGAGGATCTGCGGAGCTGTTTTTT,CASSLQGGSAELFF
TRBJ2-1,TRBV11-2,.,.,TGTGCCAGCAGCTTATTCGGGGACAATCAATACAATGAGCAGTTCTTC,CASSLFGDNQYNEQFF
TRBJ1-6,TRBV6-1,.,.,TGTGCCAGCAGTGAAGTGGATCAGCGTTCACCCCTCCACTTT,CASSEVDQRSPLHF
TRBJ1-2,TRBV27,.,.,TGTGCCAGCAGTCCCTCCCGAGGCCGGGGTGGCTACACCTTC,CASSPSRGRGGYTF
TRBJ2-1,TRBV4-1,.,.,TGCGCCAGCAGCCAAGTTCGGGCAGGCGAGCAGTTCTTC,CASSQVRAGEQFF
TRBJ2-7,TRBV7-2,TRBD2,.,TGTGCCAGCAGTTCAAGCGGGGGGTCCTCCTACGAGCAGTACTTC,CASSSSGGSSYEQYF
TRBJ1-2,TRBV3-1/TRBV3-2,TRBD1,.,TGTGCCAGCAGCCAAGATGTTACGGACAGGGGCGGCTACACCTTC,CASSQDVTDRGGYTF
TRBJ2-3,TRBV24-1,.,.,TGTGCCACCACCCCGGGGAGCACAGATACGCAGTATTTT,CATTPGSTDTQYF
TRBJ1-1,TRBV18,.,once,TGTGCCAGCTCACCGCGACGAGAGGGCGGCACTGAAGCTTTCTTT,CASSPRREGGTEAFF
TRBJ1-6,TRBV6-1,.,.,TGTGCCAGCAGTGAGGCCGCCCTTCTGCCCCTCCACTTT,CASSEAALLPLHF
TRBJ1-2,TRBV11-3,.,.,TGTGCCAGCAGCTTAGGGGGAACTAACTATGGCTACACCTTC,CASSLGGTNYGYTF
TRBJ1-5,TRBV12-3/TRBV12-4,.,.,TGTGCCAGCAGTTCGAGGGGTAGTCAGCCCCAGCATTTT,CASSSRGSQPQHF
TRBJ2-3,TRBV27,.,.,TGTGCCAGCAACCCAGAGGGGACAGATACGCAGTATTTT,CASNPEGTDTQYF
TRBJ1-5,TRBV19,.,.,TGTGCCAGTAGTATAAGGCCCGGGGGGTACAATCAGCCCCAGCATTTT,CASSIRPGGYNQPQHF
TRBJ1-2,TRBV29-1,.,.,TGCAGCGTTCTACAGGGAACCTATGGCTACACCTTC,CSVLQGTYGYTF
TRBJ2-7,TRBV6-5,.,once,TGTGCCAGCAGTTCGGACATATACGAGCAGTACTTC,CASSSDIYEQYF
TRBJ2-3,TRBV5-4,TRBD2,.,TGTGCCAGCAGCTTGGTGCCTAGCGGGAGTAATACAGATACGCAGTATTTT,CASSLVPSGSNTDTQYF
TRBJ1-3,TRBV5-1,.,.,TGCGCCAGCAGCTTGGACGGCTACACCATATATTTT,CASSLDGYTIYF
TRBJ2-7,TRBV29-1,TRBD1,.,TGCAGCGTGCGACAGGGGGTTGCCTACGAGCAGTACTTC,CSVRQGVAYEQYF
TRBJ2-1,TRBV4-2,.,.,TGTGCCAGCAGCCTCAAGAAGTCTGGAGAGAATGAGCAGTTCTTC,CASSLKKSGENEQFF
TRBJ2-1,TRBV6-2/TRBV6-3,.,.,TGTGCCAGCAGTTACTCTGGCCGAGCCGAGTACTCCTACAATGAGCAGTTCTTC,CASSYSGRAEYSYNEQFF
TRBJ2-7,TRBV28,.,.,TGTGCCAGCAGAATAGGGGGGAGCTCCTACGAGCAGTACTTC,CASRIGGSSYEQYF
TRBJ2-2,TRBV7-8,.,.,TGTGCCAGCAGACGCCGACTAGAGGGTACCGGGGAGCTGTTTTTT,CASRRRLEGTGELFF
TRBJ2-5,TRBV18,.,.,TGTGCCAGCTCAGGCCGGTCACAAGAGACCCAGTACTTC,CASSGRSQETQYF
TRBJ2-7,TRBV10-3,.,.,TGTGCCATCAGGGGTCTCCCGGGGGACGAGCAGTACTTC,CAIRGLPGDEQYF
TRBJ1-2,TRBV19,.,.,TGTGCCAGTAGTAGAAAACAAATGAACTATGGCTACACCTTC,CASSRKQMNYGYTF
TRBJ2-1,TRBV27,TRBD2,.,TGTGCCAGCAGGCTAGCGGGAGTTAACAATGAGCAGTTCTTC,CASRLAGVNNEQFF
TRBJ2-6,TRBV5-1,TRBD2,few,TGCGCCAGCAGGCTAGCGGGGACCTCTGGGGCCAACGTCCTGACTTTC,CASRLAGTSGANVLTF
TRBJ1-2,TRBV11-2,.,.,TGTGCCAGCAGCCGCCCCGGGGCGCCCGATGGCTACACCTTC,CASSRPGAPDGYTF
TRBJ2-2,TRBV5-4,TRBD2,.,TGTGCCAGCAGCTTGGAGAGCGGGGGGAGGACCGGGGAGCTGTTTTTT,CASSLESGGRTGELFF
TRBJ2-1,TRBV9,.,once,TGTGCCAGCAGCGTAGACCCTCTACCGAATCCAAGACCTGAGCAGTTCTTC,CASSVDPLPNPRPEQFF